The present T cell receptor beta chain was sequenced within a study of T cells in women clearing cervical HPV infection. Study details: Controls were women whose single incident HPV16 infection cleared within 12 months without precancer or cancer. Case blood was drawn when the lesion was first found; control blood after infection became undetectable.

Measured with immunoSEQ multiplex PCR; TCRdb has only the in-frame clones, and not every one. In all, the sample yields tens of thousands of clones. Turning to this clone: Its specificity is not known.

The study, taken as a whole, reports: Effector/memory and HPV-specific T cells were not isolated, and association timing is unknown.

Cervical HPV DNA detected by MY09/MY11 PCR, typed by dot-blot. This sequence was found in a woman between 18 and 70 years old with a cervical HPV16 infection that either progressed to CIN3+ or cleared (not recorded which). Sequenced input: blood buffy coat.

The part of the CDR3 DNA that was read is TGTGCCAGCCTAAAAGACAGGGGAGGAGGC. This translates into CASLKDRGGG. The CDR3 as a whole reads CASLKDRGGGYTF. The chain recombines TRBV18 with TRBJ1-2; 8 nucleotides align to TRBD1. The read terminates 3 residues before the CDR3 end, so the remaining end is supplied by the germline J gene. CDR3 length: 13 amino acids. Germline V gene data show CDR1 as KGHSH and CDR2 as LQKENI.